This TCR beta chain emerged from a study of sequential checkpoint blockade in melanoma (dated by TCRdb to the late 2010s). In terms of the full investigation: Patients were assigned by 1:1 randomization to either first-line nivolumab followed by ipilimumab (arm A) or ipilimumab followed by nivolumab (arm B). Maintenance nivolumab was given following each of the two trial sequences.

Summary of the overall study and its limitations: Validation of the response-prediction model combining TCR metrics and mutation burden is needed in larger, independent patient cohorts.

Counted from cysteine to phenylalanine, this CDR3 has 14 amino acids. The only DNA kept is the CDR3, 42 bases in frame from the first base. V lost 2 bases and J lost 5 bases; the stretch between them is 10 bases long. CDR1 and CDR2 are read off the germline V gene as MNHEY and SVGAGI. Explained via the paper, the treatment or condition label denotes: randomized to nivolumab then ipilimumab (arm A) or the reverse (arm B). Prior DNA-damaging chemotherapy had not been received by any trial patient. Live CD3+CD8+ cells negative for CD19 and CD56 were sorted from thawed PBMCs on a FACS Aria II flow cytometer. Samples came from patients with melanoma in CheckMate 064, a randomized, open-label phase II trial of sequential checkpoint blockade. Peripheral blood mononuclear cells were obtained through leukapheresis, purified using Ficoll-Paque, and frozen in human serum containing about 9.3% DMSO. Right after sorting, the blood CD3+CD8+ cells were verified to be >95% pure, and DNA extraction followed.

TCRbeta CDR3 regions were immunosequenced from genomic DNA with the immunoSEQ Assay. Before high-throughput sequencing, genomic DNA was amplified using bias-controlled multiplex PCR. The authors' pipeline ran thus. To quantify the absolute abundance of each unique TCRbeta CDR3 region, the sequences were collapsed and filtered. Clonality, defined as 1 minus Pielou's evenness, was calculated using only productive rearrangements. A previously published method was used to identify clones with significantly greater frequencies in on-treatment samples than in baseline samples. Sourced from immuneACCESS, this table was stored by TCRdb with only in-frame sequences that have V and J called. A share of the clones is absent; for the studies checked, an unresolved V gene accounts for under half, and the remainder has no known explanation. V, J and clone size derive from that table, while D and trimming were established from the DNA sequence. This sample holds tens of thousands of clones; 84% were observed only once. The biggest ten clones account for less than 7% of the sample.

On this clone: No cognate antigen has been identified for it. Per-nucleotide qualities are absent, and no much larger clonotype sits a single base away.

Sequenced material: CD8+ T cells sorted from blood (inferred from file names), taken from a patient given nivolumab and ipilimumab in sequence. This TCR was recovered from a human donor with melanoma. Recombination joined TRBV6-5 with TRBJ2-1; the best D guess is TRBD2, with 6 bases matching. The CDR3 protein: CASSYGGTHNEQFF. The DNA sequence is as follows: TGTGCCAGCAGTTACGGCGGGACCCACAATGAGCAGTTCTTC.